The subject of this entry is one T cell receptor (beta chain). The sample belongs to a study of T cells expressing NK-cell markers. From germline, CDR1 is LGHNA and CDR2 YSLEER. The length of the CDR3 is 16 residues. TCRdb reprocessed the 5' RACE reads and reports one entry per CDR3 protein, with no DNA. The table lists 400,000 to 500,000 distinct CDR3 sequences. Material for sequencing was blood T cells: a sorted CD56 or NKG2C T cell subset, CD4+ or CD8+ T cells, or bulk PBMC T cells (not recorded which). The chain uses TRBV4-3 and TRBJ1-2. The sequence derives from a woman aged 18 to 75 in good health. Here the CDR3 reads CASSQVWPSPNYGYTF.